This T cell receptor beta chain is drawn from a study of cytomegalovirus exposure and HLA in healthy donors. Study-level information: Early released data comprised tens of millions of unique TCRs from HLA-typed donors.

It was with 60 Vbeta and 13 Jbeta primers that the PCR ran. Profiled with immunoSEQ multiplex PCR; TCRdb holds only in-frame clones, not every one. This table holds approximately 110,000 clones. Findings and caveats of the study: Most TCRs appeared rarely, but some public TCRs recurred in many donors. With later analysis, a missense DCLRE1C variant became linked to TCR beta V- and J-gene trimming. Researchers catalogued 150 or so TCR beta chains as cytomegalovirus-associated.

The CDR3 totals 19 residues. The germline gives CDR1 SGHTS, CDR2 YDEGEE. V trimming: 0 bases; J trimming: 3 bases; junction bases outside the gene matches: 13. A note on this clone: Antigen specificity is unknown.

The chain employs TRBV5-8 and TRBJ2-3, with 10 bases lining up with TRBD1. The sequence derives from a young man in good health and CMV-seronegative. Sequencing used PBMCs. This chain's CDR3 is CASSLARGPRDRGTDTQYF. CDR3 nucleotide sequence: TGTGCCAGCAGCTTGGCCCGAGGCCCCCGGGACAGGGGTACAGATACGCAGTATTTT.